This T cell receptor (beta chain) stems from a study of T cell repertoires in cytomegalovirus infection. Study summary: Based on public TCR beta signatures, there were indications of CMV infection and of a matching HLA type.

Each CDR3 protein gets one entry after TCRdb re-called the reads with MiXCR. The sample has 650,000 to 900,000 distinct CDR3 sequences; roughly 29% are singletons. Regarding this clonotype: Its target is not known.

This CDR3 has 18 amino acids. V shed 3 bases and J shed 0 bases, with 17 bases lying between them. Germline V CDR1 and CDR2: LGHDT, YNNKEL (reference sequence). The sequences come from cultured CD8+ T cells from PBMCs, collected from culture after CMV antigen stimulation. The origin of this receptor is a human donor in good health (CMV status not recorded). Some clones in this sample may be carry-over from other donors' samples. V is TRBV3-1 and J is TRBJ1-4; no clear D gene. DNA for the CDR3: TGTGCCAGCAGCCAGACCGGGCCTCGGGTTGCAACTAATGAAAAACTGTTTTTT. Protein sequence: CASSQTGPRVATNEKLFF.